The rows below give T cell receptor beta chains drawn from one sample of a study of blood T cells in healthy people across ages. TCRdb reanalysed the 5' RACE reads using MiXCR and keeps one entry per CDR3 protein. The sample includes almost 800,000 distinct CDR3 sequences, roughly 64% of them seen just once. Sequencing input: blood. These receptors all come from a man aged 30 to 45 in good health. Both conserved end residues are part of each CDR3.

TRBV7-9,CASSLSAGAILNEQFF
TRBV7-2,CASRFPPVHEQYF
TRBV27,CASSLGGRIGLGYTF
TRBV25-1,CASNGRSGGTQYF
TRBV4-3,CASSHHLGYYNEQFF
TRBV5-1,CASSFAHGSYEQYF
TRBV3-1,CASSRWTSAYNEQFF
TRBV6-1,CASSGLQTEAFF
TRBV20-1,CRRLAGPYNEQFF
TRBV5-5,CASSRGSPQETQYF
TRBV7-8,CASSVVQTQYF
TRBV27,CASSDATFIYEQYF
TRBV10-3,CAIRGSGNNEQFF
TRBV4-3,CASSQENLYPYEQYF
TRBV9,CASSPWRGTQYF
TRBV7-2,CASSLNSINYGYTF
TRBV12-3/TRBV12-4,CASSIRVYTEAFF
TRBV30,CAWTGQRSGGYTF
TRBV5-6,CASSPLGENIYEQYF
TRBV2,CASRGQEQIYEQYF
TRBV12-3/TRBV12-4,CASTREWSHEQYF
TRBV20-1,CSALGPSNEQYF
TRBV30,CASPGAGQINSPLHF
TRBV27,CASSRPGYYGYTF
TRBV5-1,CASSFWQAPSDTQYF
TRBV5-1,CASSLYFRGETQYF
TRBV20-1,CSATTADSRNYGYTF
TRBV2,CASSRGLVSYNEQFF
TRBV7-9,CASDHWRNTEAFF
TRBV6-5,CASSRTEAGDYGYTF
TRBV30,CAWSLRPGGADQPQHF
TRBV10-3,CAISESGGTGGYGYTF
TRBV5-1,CASSLASRTETQYF
TRBV29-1,CSFRRLAQGETQYF
TRBV27,CASSLGFWDHEQYF
TRBV20-1,CGAQPLSINTEAFF
TRBV7-2,CASSDGGQETQYF
TRBV7-6,CASSFGMEGYGYTF
TRBV6-2/TRBV6-3,CASSYLGRDNEQYF
TRBV7-2,CASSSRRGATCNEQFF
TRBV6-6,CASTREEPYEQYF
TRBV20-1,CSARDLRAILGDEQFF
TRBV5-1,CASSFYAGGIDGYTF
TRBV5-8,CASSFHRLRGANVLTF
TRBV12-3/TRBV12-4,CASSPLSSGTSTDTQYF
TRBV20-1,CSAREPNYNEQFF
TRBV12-3/TRBV12-4,CASSSPQGKANYGHTF